Below, 14 T cell receptor beta chains from the same sample are listed, as sequenced in a study of blood T cell repertoires in COVID-19. Clones were sequenced by immunoSEQ multiplex PCR, and TCRdb holds only the in-frame ones, with some missing. The data show some 260,000 clones, with 88% seen just once and more than 0.95% held by the top ten. Sequencing was performed on peripheral blood. The receptors were gathered from a woman aged 40 to 50 who had recovered from COVID-19.

CDR3 bases: TGCGCCAGCAGCTTGATGAGCGGGCAAAACACCGGGGAGCTGTTTTTT. As protein: CASSLMSGQNTGELFF. V gene TRBV5-1 combines with J gene TRBJ2-2, with a weak D call TRBD2 (6 bases). The CDR3 length is 16 residues. Germline CDR1 and CDR2: SGHRS and YFSETQ. V was shortened by 1 base and J by 2 bases, with 12 bases between the two germline ends.

In regard to this clone: It is unclear where the CDR3 begins or ends on the DNA, so no DNA is shown, and the CDR3 is as TCRdb lists it. The gene calls are TRBV5-3 and TRBJ2-1; the D segment call TRBD2 is taken from the table without a DNA check. TRBV5-3 is an ORF, and what it does is uncertain. Both ends counted, the CDR3 spans 15 residues. The CDR3 sequence: CARSLCASGNNEQFF.

This clone was counted once. The rearrangement joins TRBV6-2 or TRBV6-3 to TRBJ1-1; 9 positions agree with TRBD1. This CDR3 is 15 amino acids long. Germline lookup yields CDR1 MNHEY and CDR2 SVGEGT. V dropped 5 bases and J dropped 2; count of bases not matched to a gene: 6. As DNA, the CDR3 is TGTGCCAGCAGTCCCCGGGGACAGGGAAACACTGAAGCTTTCTTT. The encoded protein is CASSPRGQGNTEAFF.

The chain has TRBV19 and TRBJ1-2, with 8 bases that match TRBD1. Germline lookup yields CDR1 LNHDA and CDR2 SQIVND (reference sequence). This CDR3 contains 15 residues. V gave up 6 bases and J gave up 1 base; unmatched junction bases: 7. The CDR3 DNA reads TGTGCCAGTAGGAGACCAGGGGGCGATAACTATGGCTACACCTTC. Protein: CASRRPGGDNYGYTF.

The chain joins TRBV5-4 to TRBJ1-1, with TRBD1 matching 8 bases. Germline V CDR1 and CDR2: SGHNT, YYREEE (reference sequence). The CDR3 totals 15 residues. V dropped 4 bases and J dropped 0; count of bases not matched to a gene: 5. CDR3 residues: CASSVTGVLNTEAFF. CDR3 bases: TGTGCCAGCAGCGTGACAGGGGTTCTGAACACTGAAGCTTTCTTT.

This clone came up once. The J gene is TRBJ2-7, the V gene TRBV12-3 or TRBV12-4, with D possibly matching TRBD2 (5 bases). The CDR3 consists of 13 residues. Between the trimmed V and J ends, which lost 1 base and 1 base, there was a span of 5 bases. CDR3 residues: CASSLGGSYEQYF. The DNA for the CDR3 is TGTGCCAGCAGTTTAGGAGGGTCCTACGAGCAGTACTTC.

The chain has TRBV19 and TRBJ1-2; 7 bases fit TRBD1. The CDR3 is 14 residues long. Germline V gene sequence: CDR1 LNHDA, CDR2 SQIVND (reference sequence). V was clipped by 4 bases and J by 11 bases; unmatched bases: 13. CDR3 sequence (DNA): TGTGCCAGTAGTACTCCGGGACAGAGCCTCTTATACACCTTC. Amino acid sequence: CASSTPGQSLLYTF.

The V call is TRBV29-1, the J call TRBJ2-7, with D possibly TRBD2 on 6 matching bases. Germline-derived CDR1 and CDR2 are SQVTM and ANQGSEA. This CDR3 has 13 amino acids. CDR3 sequence: CSVGLAATYEQYF. CDR3 bases: TGCAGTGTGGGCTTAGCGGCCACCTACGAGCAGTACTTC.

This chain connects TRBV11-3 to TRBJ2-3, with D perhaps matching TRBD2 (5 bases). Looked up from germline, CDR1 is SGHNT and CDR2 is YENEEA. This CDR3 is 14 amino acids long. With 3 bases removed from V and 3 bases from J, the gap between germline ends came to 10 bases. The CDR3 sequence is CASSLGSRTDTQYF. The CDR3 DNA reads TGTGCCAGCAGCTTGGGGAGTCGGACAGATACGCAGTATTTT.

This chain links TRBV18 with TRBJ1-5, with 7 bases aligning to TRBD1. The CDR3 is 15 amino acids. CDR1 KGHSH and CDR2 LQKENI come from the germline V gene. V lost 1 base and J lost 5; bases outside the gene matches: 5. CDR3 protein: CASSPRGTADQPQHF. Written as DNA, the CDR3 is TGTGCCAGCTCACCACGTGGGACAGCCGATCAGCCCCAGCATTTT.

The gene calls are TRBV11-3 and TRBJ2-2, with 12 nucleotides matching TRBD2. CDR1 SGHNT and CDR2 YENEEA come from the germline V gene. The CDR3 contains 15 residues. The V gene end was trimmed by 5 bases and the J gene end by 6 bases; junction bases not matched to a gene: 4. In DNA, the CDR3 is TGTGCCAGCAGCCCTAGCGGGAGGGGCCCCGGGGAGCTGTTTTTT. Translating it yields CASSPSGRGPGELFF.

The rearrangement uses TRBV10-1 and TRBJ2-3; 10 bases align to TRBD2. CDR1 and CDR2 (germline): WNHNN, SYGVQD (reference sequence). J was trimmed by 2 bases and V by 0 bases; bases with no gene match: 11. This CDR3 comprises 19 residues. This CDR3 is CASSESGLAGARPTDTQYF. The DNA for the CDR3 is TGCGCCAGCAGTGAGTCCGGCCTAGCGGGAGCCCGACCCACAGATACGCAGTATTTT.

This chain links TRBV5-4 with TRBJ2-2; 7 nucleotides align to TRBD2. With V trimmed by 4 bases and J by 0 bases, 6 bases remained unmatched. The germline gives CDR1 SGHNT, CDR2 YYREEE (reference sequence). The CDR3 spans 16 residues. The CDR3 here is CASSMGLAANTGELFF. CDR3 nucleotides: TGTGCCAGCAGCATGGGTCTAGCGGCGAACACCGGGGAGCTGTTTTTT. Together with reference TRBV5-4 and TRBJ2-2, the CDR3 gives the full variable domain: ETGVTQSPTHLIKTRGQQVTLRCSSQSGHNTVSWYQQALGQGPQFIFQYYREEENGRGNFPPRFSGLQFPNYSSELNVNALELDDSALYLCASSMGLAANTGELFFGEGSRLTVL.

J is TRBJ1-5 and V is TRBV18; D is ambiguous. V lost 3 bases, J lost 0 bases, and 3 bases lay in between. The CDR3 loop spans 13 amino acids. Germline V gene lookup returns CDR1 KGHSH and CDR2 LQKENI. The CDR3 protein is CASSPHSNQPQHF. In DNA form, the CDR3 reads TGTGCCAGCTCACCCCATAGCAATCAGCCCCAGCATTTT.